The 13 T cell receptor beta chains reported below all come from one sample, sequenced in a study of early stage breast cancer tumors. Clones were sequenced by immunoSEQ multiplex PCR, and TCRdb holds only the in-frame ones, with some missing. The sample lists tens of thousands of clones, roughly four fifths seen once, with 4% to 5% in the top ten. Sequenced material: blood. The receptors originated from a person aged 40 to 50 with breast cancer.

This clone was observed a handful of times. The chain joins TRBV6-1 to TRBJ1-1; D gene unclear. Between the trimmed V and J ends, which lost 7 bases and 6 bases, there was a span of 9 bases. The CDR3 length is 11 residues. In germline, CDR1 is MNHNS, CDR2 SASEGT. In DNA, the CDR3 is TGTGCCAGCATGGGGTTCGCTGAAGCTTTCTTT. Protein sequence: CASMGFAEAFF.

V gene TRBV27 combines with J gene TRBJ2-4; 11 bases map to TRBD2. This CDR3 spans 14 amino acids. Germline lookup yields CDR1 MNHEY and CDR2 SMNVEV (reference sequence). With 8 bases clipped from V and 8 bases from J, the junction kept 8 bases outside the gene matches. The CDR3, as DNA: TGTGCCAGCTCCCGGGGTAGCGGGAGGGACATTCAGTACTTC. Amino acid sequence: CASSRGSGRDIQYF.

V usage is TRBV4-2 and J usage is TRBJ1-2; a possible D gene is TRBD1 (5 bases). This CDR3 region has 15 residues. Germline loops: CDR1 LGHNA, CDR2 YNFKEQ. With 3 bases removed from V and 4 bases from J, the gap between germline ends came to 15 bases. The CDR3 region has the DNA TGTGCCAGCAGCCAGCCCCCTCCAGGGATCTATGGCTACACCTTC. Protein product: CASSQPPPGIYGYTF.

This clone was seen a few times. The chain has TRBV7-3 and TRBJ2-1; D perhaps matches TRBD1 (6 bases). Trimming stripped 5 bases from V and 0 bases from J, with 14 bases between. The CDR3 extends over 16 amino acids. Germline V gene lookup returns CDR1 SGHTA and CDR2 FQGTGA. CDR3 residues: CASSLDRISSYNEQFF. The CDR3 coding sequence is TGTGCCAGCAGCCTCGACAGGATCAGCTCCTACAATGAGCAGTTCTTC.

The J gene is TRBJ2-7, the V gene TRBV6-5, with TRBD2 matching 12 bases. Losses at the gene ends were 5 bases for V and 4 bases for J; bases not matched to a gene: 6. The V gene's germline CDR1 is MNHEY and CDR2 SVGAGI. This CDR3 comprises 15 residues. In DNA form, the CDR3 reads TGTGCCAGCAGTCCAGGACTAGCGGGATCGTACGAGCAGTACTTC. Protein product: CASSPGLAGSYEQYF.

V gene TRBV6-5 combines with J gene TRBJ1-4, with no clear D. This CDR3 has 16 amino acids. The germline gives CDR1 MNHEY, CDR2 SVGAGI. The V end lost 2 bases, the J end lost 0 bases, and 10 bases lay between the germline ends. CDR3 sequence reads: CASSYPQFATNEKLFF. CDR3 nucleotides: TGTGCCAGCAGTTACCCCCAGTTTGCAACTAATGAAAAACTGTTTTTT.

CDR3 protein: CASSEDLAASTDTQYF. The DNA of the CDR3 is TGTGCCAGCAGTGAAGACCTAGCGGCTAGCACAGATACGCAGTATTTT. The V call is TRBV6-1, the J call TRBJ2-3; 7 bases are shared with TRBD2. Germline V gene sequence: CDR1 MNHNS, CDR2 SASEGT. This CDR3 contains 16 residues. Losses at the gene ends were 1 base for V and 0 bases for J; bases not matched to a gene: 4.

This chain uses TRBV5-6 with TRBJ2-1, with D perhaps TRBD1 (5 bases). This CDR3 has 15 residues. Trimming took off 0 bases at V and 1 base at J, with 8 bases between the two ends. CDR1 is SGHDT, CDR2 YYEEEE, per germline. The CDR3 nucleotides read TGTGCCAGCAGCTTGGGGGGCGCTTCCTACAATGAGCAGTTCTTC. Its translation is CASSLGGASYNEQFF.

This clone was seen a handful of times. This sequence joins TRBV7-6 and TRBJ2-1, with 8 bases identical to TRBD2. The CDR3 spans 16 residues. Per germline, CDR1 SGHVS and CDR2 FNYEAQ. Losses at the gene ends were 5 bases for V and 4 bases for J; bases not matched to a gene: 10. The CDR3 reads CASSPVGRAGYNEQFF. The DNA of the CDR3 is TGTGCCAGCAGCCCGGTCGGGAGGGCGGGATACAATGAGCAGTTCTTC.

The chain is built from TRBV4-2 and TRBJ2-2, with TRBD2 as a possible D gene (6 bases). Germline V lookup: CDR1 LGHNA, CDR2 YNFKEQ. V lost 1 base to trimming and J lost 1 base, with 13 bases between them. CDR3 length equals 17 residues. Here the CDR3 DNA reads TGTGCCAGCAGCCAAGTTACACGGAGGGAGAACACCGGGGAGCTGTTTTTT. It yields the protein CASSQVTRRENTGELFF.

The V and J genes are TRBV4-3 and TRBJ2-1; 11 bases line up with TRBD2. Germline V gives CDR1 LGHNA, CDR2 YSLEER. The CDR3 extends over 15 amino acids. Losses at the gene ends were 4 bases for V and 7 bases for J; bases not matched to a gene: 6. CDR3 amino acids: CASSLTSGRGNEQFF. DNA for the CDR3: TGCGCCAGCAGCCTTACTAGCGGGAGAGGAAATGAGCAGTTCTTC.

This clone was observed a single time. This chain links TRBV4-1 with TRBJ2-6; 8 positions agree with TRBD2. This CDR3 comprises 17 residues. V lost 4 bases to trimming and J lost 0 bases; unmatched junction nucleotides: 5. Looked up from germline, CDR1 is MGHRA and CDR2 is YSYEKL. In nucleotides, the CDR3 is TGCGCCAGCAGCCGGGGGGGACTAGTCTCTGGGGCCAACGTCCTGACTTTC. Protein product: CASSRGGLVSGANVLTF.

The chain combines TRBV15 with TRBJ2-4; maybe TRBD2 (5 bases). This CDR3 has 15 amino acids. Deletions cut 1 base from V and 4 bases from J, with 11 bases between. Looked up from germline, CDR1 is LNHNV and CDR2 is YYDKDF (reference sequence). The CDR3 region is CATSRGTDWKNIQYF. The CDR3 DNA sequence: TGTGCCACCAGCAGAGGCACGGACTGGAAAAACATTCAGTACTTC.